This TCR beta chain is drawn from a study of T cell responses to AZD1222 COVID-19 vaccine. General study findings and limits: Within unmutated variant regions lay the reported targets of nearly half of spike-specific TCRs.

The method was immunoSEQ multiplex PCR; TCRdb's version includes in-frame clones alone and lacks a portion of them. The data show 90,000 to 110,000 clones, about nine tenths seen once. J gave up 7 bases and V 5 bases, and 5 bases lay outside the gene matches. CDR1 SEHNR and CDR2 FQNEAQ come from the germline V gene (reference sequence). The CDR3 runs to 12 residues. Regarding this clone: Its cognate antigen is unknown.

The clonotype comes from an adult in good health. The J gene is TRBJ2-7, the V gene TRBV7-9; 7 bases map to TRBD1. The source was peripheral blood, collected on day 0 of AZD1222 vaccination. In DNA form, the CDR3 reads TGTGCCAGCAGCAGGGACAGTGGAGAGCAGTACTTC. Translating gives CASSRDSGEQYF. The variable domain in full, completed from reference TRBV7-9 and TRBJ2-7, reads DTGVSQNPRHKITKRGQNVTFRCDPISEHNRLYWYRQTLGQGPEFLTYFQNEAQLEKSRLLSDRFSAERPKGSFSTLEIQRTEQGDSAMYLCASSRDSGEQYFGPGTRLTVT.